Listed here is a single T cell receptor (beta chain). This record belongs to a study of blood T cell repertoires in COVID-19. Study as a whole: Sites across the United States, Italy and Spain contributed samples from acute and convalescent COVID-19. T cells, B-cell-depleted T cells, or PBMCs provided the cDNA or gDNA that served as material.

Using immunoSEQ multiplex PCR, the repertoire was profiled, and TCRdb retains in-frame clones only, with some absent. The data show about 350,000 clones, about 88% seen once. Participants' reported clinical history set cohort assignment. Two negative PCRs, clearance, or symptom resolution had been documented for recovered Cohort 3 donors. Germline V gene lookup returns CDR1 MDHEN and CDR2 SYDVKM. V gave up 3 bases and J gave up 6 bases; unmatched junction bases: 4. This CDR3 spans 13 amino acids. The chain is built from TRBV28 and TRBJ2-7, with 8 positions matching TRBD1. The specimen was PBMCs or T cells enriched from blood (not recorded which). This receptor was obtained from a woman aged 25 to 39 who had recovered from COVID-19. The CDR3 reads CASSFQGAGEQYF. The CDR3 DNA sequence: TGTGCCAGCAGTTTCCAGGGGGCGGGCGAGCAGTACTTC.